One sample yielded the 17 T cell receptor beta chains listed below, sequenced in a study of blood T cell repertoires in COVID-19 (TCRdb year 2020). The library was obtained by the immunoSEQ multiplex PCR assay. This immuneACCESS table, as held by TCRdb, lists in-frame sequences with V and J called but not all clones. Of the missing ones, under half trace to an unresolved V gene in checked studies; the others have no known cause. This sample comprises 200,000 or so clones, roughly 91% of them detected only once. Roughly 7.2% of the sample is in the top ten clones. What was sequenced was PBMCs or T cells enriched from blood (not recorded which). The receptors shown here come from a man aged 25-45 years in a cohort exposed to, infected with or recovered from COVID-19 (not recorded which).

The chain links TRBV28 to TRBJ1-5, with no clear D. Germline V gene lookup returns CDR1 MDHEN and CDR2 SYDVKM. The V end was cut by 2 bases, the J end by 4 bases, with 6 bases between. This CDR3 is 13 amino acids long. In nucleotides, the CDR3 is TGTGCCAGCAGTTTAATAGTTAATCAGCCCCAGCATTTT. Translation: CASSLIVNQPQHF. Supplemented by reference TRBV28 and TRBJ1-5, the full variable domain reads DVKVTQSSRYLVKRTGEKVFLECVQDMDHENMFWYRQDPGLGLRLIYFSYDVKMKEKGDIPEGYSVSREKKERFSLILESASTNQTSMYLCASSLIVNQPQHFGDGTRLSIL.

The V call is TRBV7-3, the J call TRBJ2-3; the match to TRBD1 covers 10 bases. Looked up from germline, CDR1 is SGHTA and CDR2 is FQGTGA. V shed 5 bases and J 2 bases; nucleotides not matched to a gene: 10. The CDR3 totals 17 residues. The CDR3 DNA sequence: TGTGCCAGCAGCCTTACCGGGACAGGGGACGTCACAGATACGCAGTATTTT. It encodes CASSLTGTGDVTDTQYF.

The genes are TRBV5-1 and TRBJ2-1; 9 bases line up with TRBD2. The CDR3 runs to 19 residues. Trimming removed 0 bases from V and 7 bases from J; junction bases left unmatched: 17. The V gene's germline CDR1 is SGHRS and CDR2 YFSETQ. As DNA, the CDR3 is TGCGCCAGCAGCTTGGGAGTATTGGCGGGAGGGCCCTCGGGGAATGAGCAGTTCTTC. Residues: CASSLGVLAGGPSGNEQFF.

The chain links TRBV7-5 to TRBJ1-6. TRBV7-5 is a known pseudogene. There are 17 residues in the CDR3. CDR3 residues: CARSSLTREGWNSPLHF. CDR3 in DNA: TGTGCCAGAAGCTCCCTTACACGGGAGGGGTGGAATTCACCCCTCCACTTT.

The CDR3 loop reads CASARGQGNTIYF. DNA of the CDR3: TGTGCCAGCGCCCGCGGACAGGGAAACACCATATATTTT. The chain is built from TRBV12-3 or TRBV12-4 and TRBJ1-3; D may be TRBD1 (6 bases). V shed 8 bases and J shed 4 bases, with 12 bases lying between them. The CDR3 loop spans 13 amino acids.

This chain connects TRBV28 to TRBJ1-3; 7 nucleotides agree with TRBD1. The CDR3 contains 17 residues. The germline CDR1 and CDR2 sequences are MDHEN and SYDVKM. The J segment lost 0 bases and the V segment lost 6 bases, leaving 11 bases of the junction unmatched. This chain's CDR3 is CASRFRQGTTSGNTIYF. CDR3 bases: TGTGCCAGCAGATTTAGACAGGGTACTACCTCTGGAAACACCATATATTTT.

This clone appeared a few times. The V gene is TRBV6-5, the J gene TRBJ1-5, with a possible D match to TRBD1 (6 bases). Trimming took off 4 bases at V and 4 bases at J, with 11 bases between the two ends. Germline loops: CDR1 MNHEY, CDR2 SVGAGI. This CDR3 comprises 14 residues. The chain's CDR3 is CASSSGQINQPQHF. For the CDR3, the DNA is TGTGCCAGCAGTTCTGGACAGATAAATCAGCCCCAGCATTTT.

The rearrangement joins TRBV9 to TRBJ1-1, with 8 bases aligning to TRBD1. The CDR3 contains 17 residues. From germline, CDR1 is SGDLS and CDR2 YYNGEE. The V segment lost 0 bases and the J segment 3 bases; nucleotides outside the gene matches: 10. The CDR3 DNA reads as TGTGCCAGCAGCGTAGGAGGACAGGGCGGAATAGACACTGAAGCTTTCTTT. The encoded protein is CASSVGGQGGIDTEAFF. Variable domain in full (rest from reference TRBV9 and TRBJ1-1): DSGVTQTPKHLITATGQRVTLRCSPRSGDLSVYWYQQSLDQGLQFLIQYYNGEERAKGNILERFSAQQFPDLHSELNLSSLELGDSALYFCASSVGGQGGIDTEAFFGQGTRLTVV.

This clone was detected once. V is TRBV7-2 and J is TRBJ2-2; a possible D gene is TRBD2 (6 bases). Trimming took 6 bases from V and 4 from J, leaving 12 bases between them. This CDR3 is 14 amino acids long. CDR1 SGHTA and CDR2 FQGNSA come from the germline V gene. CDR3 residues: CASSSGSSTGELFF. For the CDR3, the DNA is TGTGCCAGCAGTTCCGGGAGCTCCACCGGGGAGCTGTTTTTT.

This chain connects TRBV5-3 to TRBJ2-7; 9 nucleotides align to TRBD2. TRBV5-3 is an ORF for which the function is uncertain. Losses at the gene ends were 3 bases for V and 0 bases for J; bases not matched to a gene: 4. This CDR3 is built from 15 residues. CDR3 sequence (DNA): TGTGCCAGAAGCTCTAGCGGGGTAAGCTCCTACGAGCAGTACTTC. As protein: CARSSSGVSSYEQYF.

This clone was seen only a few times. This chain connects TRBV6-6 to TRBJ1-6; 7 bases fit TRBD1. Germline-derived CDR1 and CDR2 are MNHNY and SVGAGI (reference sequence). Trimming at V came to 5 bases and at J to 6 bases, leaving 1 base not matched to a gene. The CDR3 spans 13 residues. CDR3 nucleotides: TGTGCCAGCAGTCGGGACAGTAATTCACCCCTCCACTTT. Its protein is CASSRDSNSPLHF.

The gene calls are TRBV24-1 and TRBJ2-7; D uncertain. Germline V lookup: CDR1 KGHDR, CDR2 SFDVKD. The length of the CDR3 is 15 residues. V was clipped by 5 bases and J by 5 bases, with 18 bases between them. The CDR3 DNA sequence: TGTGCCACCAGTGCCCCCTCGCCGTTAGAAAACGAGCAGTACTTC. It yields the protein CATSAPSPLENEQYF.

The gene calls are TRBV27 and TRBJ1-1, with TRBD1 matching 11 bases. Germline CDR1 is MNHEY and CDR2 is SMNVEV (reference sequence). CDR3 length: 16 amino acids. J lost 4 bases, V lost 5 bases, and 9 bases had no gene match. The CDR3 region has the DNA TGTGCCAGCAGTCCTTGGGGACAGGGGGATGGCACTGAAGCTTTCTTT. Translated, it gives CASSPWGQGDGTEAFF.

The CDR3 coding sequence is TGTGCCAGCAGCTCCCCGACAGGGGGGAACACTGAAGCTTTCTTT. This sequence encodes CASSSPTGGNTEAFF. This chain links TRBV7-9 with TRBJ1-1, with TRBD1 matching 9 bases. Germline trimming cut 4 bases from V and 1 base from J; bases unmatched to any gene: 4. This CDR3 comprises 15 residues. Germline assignment: CDR1 SEHNR and CDR2 FQNEAQ (reference sequence).

V and J are TRBV3-1 (or the pseudogene TRBV3-2) and TRBJ2-1; the D gene is possibly TRBD1 (6 bases). Trimming pared 2 bases from V and 10 bases from J, leaving 12 bases between. The CDR3 covers 13 residues. Germline CDR1 and CDR2: LGHDT and YNNKEL (reference sequence). Here the CDR3 DNA reads TGTGCCAGCAGCCAATATCAGGGGACCGAGCAGTTCTTC. Translated: CASSQYQGTEQFF.

This clone was recorded only once. The V and J genes are TRBV9 and TRBJ2-3; 10 bases match TRBD2. The CDR3 extends over 15 amino acids. The junction had 6 bases not matched to a gene; V was cut back by 4 bases and J by 4 bases. Germline values: CDR1 SGDLS, CDR2 YYNGEE. The CDR3 bases are TGTGCCAGCAGCTTCGCAGCGGGAGGGTCAGATACGCAGTATTTT. This translates into CASSFAAGGSDTQYF.

V usage is TRBV28 and J usage is TRBJ1-5, with 9 bases matching TRBD1. The CDR3 covers 15 residues. Trimming cost V 11 bases and J 3 bases; bases outside gene matches: 11. Per the germline V gene, CDR1 is MDHEN and CDR2 is SYDVKM. This chain's CDR3 is CAVPSRDRVNQPQHF. The DNA of the CDR3 is TGTGCCGTTCCTTCCCGGGACAGGGTCAATCAGCCCCAGCATTTT. Full variable domain (remainder filled in from reference TRBV28 and TRBJ1-5): DVKVTQSSRYLVKRTGEKVFLECVQDMDHENMFWYRQDPGLGLRLIYFSYDVKMKEKGDIPEGYSVSREKKERFSLILESASTNQTSMYLCAVPSRDRVNQPQHFGDGTRLSIL.